The 3 T cell receptor beta chains given below trace back to one sample, sequenced in a study of CD8 T cells in Susac syndrome (dated 2019 in TCRdb). Receptors were amplified or captured by the immunoSEQ multiplex PCR assay. RNA was extracted using the RNeasy kit, and roughly 0.5 to 1 microgram was reverse transcribed with random hexamers. TCRdb's own reprocessing of the public reads used fastp at Q25 and MiXCR and kept productive beta chains. Merged by CDR3 protein, the rows form single entries marked with the most common genes and DNA. The sample yields roughly 25,000 distinct CDR3 sequences; over 85% were counted once. The ten largest clones add up to approximately 0.63% of the sample. The sequencing input was CD8+ T cells from PBMCs. The receptors here all came from a human donor with Susac syndrome.

The genes are TRBV20-1 and TRBJ2-2; no definite D call. CDR1 DFQATT and CDR2 SNEGSKA come from the germline V gene (reference sequence). The CDR3 spans 14 residues. Between the trimmed V and J ends, which lost 0 bases and 0 bases, there was a span of 5 bases. Here the CDR3 reads CSARDIPNTGELFF. Here the CDR3 DNA reads TGCAGTGCTAGAGACATCCCGAACACCGGGGAGCTGTTTTTT.

This clonotype was seen only a few times. The rearrangement joins TRBV4-1 to TRBJ1-5; D perhaps matches TRBD1 (6 bases). Germline CDR1 reads MGHRA; CDR2 reads YSYEKL. The CDR3 covers 15 residues. With 0 bases removed from V and 3 bases from J, the gap between germline ends came to 9 bases. CDR3 nucleotide sequence: TGCGCCAGCAGCCAAGACCCAGGGGTCAATCAGCCCCAGCATTTT. This gives the protein CASSQDPGVNQPQHF.

This clonotype appeared once. This sequence joins TRBV11-2 and TRBJ2-7, with D possibly matching TRBD2 (5 bases). The CDR3 has 13 amino acids. Between the trimmed V and J ends, which lost 4 bases and 4 bases, there was a span of 11 bases. Germline loops: CDR1 SGHAT, CDR2 FQNNGV. CDR3 region: CASSYIEGYEQYF. The DNA for the CDR3 is TGTGCCAGCAGCTACATCGAGGGATACGAGCAGTACTTC.